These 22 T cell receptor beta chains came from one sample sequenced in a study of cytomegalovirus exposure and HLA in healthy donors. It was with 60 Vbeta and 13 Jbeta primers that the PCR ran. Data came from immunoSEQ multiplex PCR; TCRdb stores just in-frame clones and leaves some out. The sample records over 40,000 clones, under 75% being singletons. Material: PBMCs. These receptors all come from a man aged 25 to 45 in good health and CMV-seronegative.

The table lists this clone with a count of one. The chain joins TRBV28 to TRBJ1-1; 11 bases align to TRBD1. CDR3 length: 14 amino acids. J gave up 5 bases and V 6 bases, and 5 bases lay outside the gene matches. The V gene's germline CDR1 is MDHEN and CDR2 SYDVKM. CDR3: CASSRTGGLTEAFF. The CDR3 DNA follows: TGTGCCAGCAGCCGGACAGGGGGCCTTACTGAAGCTTTCTTT.

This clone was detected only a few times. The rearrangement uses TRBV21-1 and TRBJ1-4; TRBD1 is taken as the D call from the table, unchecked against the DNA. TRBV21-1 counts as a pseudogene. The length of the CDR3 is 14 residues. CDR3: CATGQANPNEKLFF. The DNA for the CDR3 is TGTGCCACCGGACAGGCCAACCCTAATGAAAAACTGTTTTTT.

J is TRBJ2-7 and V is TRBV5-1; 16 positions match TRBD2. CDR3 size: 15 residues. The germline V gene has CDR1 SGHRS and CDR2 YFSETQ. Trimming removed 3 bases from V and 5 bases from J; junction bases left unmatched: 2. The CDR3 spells CASSSGLAGGNEQYF. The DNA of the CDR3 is TGCGCCAGCAGCTCGGGACTAGCGGGAGGGAACGAGCAGTACTTC.

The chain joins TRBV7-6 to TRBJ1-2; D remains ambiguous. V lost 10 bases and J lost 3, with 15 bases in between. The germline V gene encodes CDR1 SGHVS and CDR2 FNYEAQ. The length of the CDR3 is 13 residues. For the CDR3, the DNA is TGTGCCATCACGGCTCCCAGCGACTATGGCTACACCTTC. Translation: CAITAPSDYGYTF.

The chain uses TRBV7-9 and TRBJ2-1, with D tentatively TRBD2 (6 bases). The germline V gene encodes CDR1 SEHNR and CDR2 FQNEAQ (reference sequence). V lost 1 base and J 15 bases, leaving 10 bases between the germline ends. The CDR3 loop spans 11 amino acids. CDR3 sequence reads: CASSLGQGGFF. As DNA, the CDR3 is TGTGCCAGCAGCTTAGGCCAGGGAGGGTTCTTC. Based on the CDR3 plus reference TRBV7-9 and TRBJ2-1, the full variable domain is DTGVSQNPRHKITKRGQNVTFRCDPISEHNRLYWYRQTLGQGPEFLTYFQNEAQLEKSRLLSDRFSAERPKGSFSTLEIQRTEQGDSAMYLCASSLGQGGFFGPGTRLTVL.

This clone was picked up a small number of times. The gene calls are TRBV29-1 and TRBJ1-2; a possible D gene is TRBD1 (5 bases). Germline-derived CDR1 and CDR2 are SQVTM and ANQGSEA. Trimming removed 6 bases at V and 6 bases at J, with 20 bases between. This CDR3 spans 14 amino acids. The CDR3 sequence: CSVGRGSGSDGYTF. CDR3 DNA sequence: TGCAGCGTCGGCCGGGGGAGCGGATCGGATGGCTACACCTTC.

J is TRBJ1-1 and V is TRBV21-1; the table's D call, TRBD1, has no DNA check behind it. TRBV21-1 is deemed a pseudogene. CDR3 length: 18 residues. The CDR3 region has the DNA TGTGCCAGCAGCAAAGGTGTCTCGTCCGGGACAGAGAACACTGAAGCTTTCTTT. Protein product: CASSKGVSSGTENTEAFF.

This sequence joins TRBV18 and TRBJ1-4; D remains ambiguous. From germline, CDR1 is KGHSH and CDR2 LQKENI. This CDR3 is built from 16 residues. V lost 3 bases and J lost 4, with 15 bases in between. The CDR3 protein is CASSPSTGSFNEKLFF. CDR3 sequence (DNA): TGTGCCAGCTCACCTTCCACCGGGTCATTTAATGAAAAACTGTTTTTT.

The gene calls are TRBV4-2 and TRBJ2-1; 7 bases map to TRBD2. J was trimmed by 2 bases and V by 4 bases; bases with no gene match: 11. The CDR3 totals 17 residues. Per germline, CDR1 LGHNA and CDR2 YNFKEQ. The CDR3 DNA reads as TGTGCCAGCAGCCGGGAGAGCGGGACCCTGACCTACAATGAGCAGTTCTTC. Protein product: CASSRESGTLTYNEQFF.

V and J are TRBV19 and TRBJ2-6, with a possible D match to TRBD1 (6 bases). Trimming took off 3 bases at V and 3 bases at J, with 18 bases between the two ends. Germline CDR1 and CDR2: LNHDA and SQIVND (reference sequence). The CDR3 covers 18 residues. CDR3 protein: CASSIRGATGYGANVLTF. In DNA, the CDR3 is TGTGCCAGTAGTATTCGTGGGGCAACAGGGTATGGGGCCAACGTCCTGACTTTC.

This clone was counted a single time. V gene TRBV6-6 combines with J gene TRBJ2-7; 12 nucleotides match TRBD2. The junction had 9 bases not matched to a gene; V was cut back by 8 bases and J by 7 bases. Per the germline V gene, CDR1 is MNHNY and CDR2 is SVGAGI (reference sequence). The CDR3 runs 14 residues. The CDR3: CASGQGTSGLEQYF. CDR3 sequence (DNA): TGTGCCAGCGGGCAGGGGACTAGCGGGTTAGAGCAGTACTTC.

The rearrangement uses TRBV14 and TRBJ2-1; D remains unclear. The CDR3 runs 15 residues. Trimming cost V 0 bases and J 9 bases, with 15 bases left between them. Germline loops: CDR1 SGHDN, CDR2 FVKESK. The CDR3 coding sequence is TGTGCCAGCAGCCAAGACGGCGGAGCCTACCGTGAGCAGTTCTTC. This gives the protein CASSQDGGAYREQFF.

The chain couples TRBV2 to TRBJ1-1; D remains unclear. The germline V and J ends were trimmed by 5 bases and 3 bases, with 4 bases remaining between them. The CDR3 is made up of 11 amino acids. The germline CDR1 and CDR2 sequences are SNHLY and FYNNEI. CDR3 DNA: TGTGCCAGCAGTCTTTACACTGAAGCTTTCTTT. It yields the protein CASSLYTEAFF. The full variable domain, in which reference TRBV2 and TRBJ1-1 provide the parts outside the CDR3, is EPEVTQTPSHQVTQMGQEVILRCVPISNHLYFYWYRQILGQKVEFLVSFYNNEISEKSEIFDDQFSVERPDGSNFTLKIRSTKLEDSAMYFCASSLYTEAFFGQGTRLTVV.

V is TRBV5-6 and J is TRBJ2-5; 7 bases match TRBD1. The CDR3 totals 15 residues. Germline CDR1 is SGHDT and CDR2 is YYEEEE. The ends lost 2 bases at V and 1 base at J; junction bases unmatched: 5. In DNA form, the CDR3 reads TGTGCCAGCAGCTTTATGACAGGGCCCCAAGAGACCCAGTACTTC. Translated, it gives CASSFMTGPQETQYF. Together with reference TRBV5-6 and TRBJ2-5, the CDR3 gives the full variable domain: DAGVTQSPTHLIKTRGQQVTLRCSPKSGHDTVSWYQQALGQGPQFIFQYYEEEERQRGNFPDRFSGHQFPNYSSELNVNALLLGDSALYLCASSFMTGPQETQYFGPGTRLLVL.

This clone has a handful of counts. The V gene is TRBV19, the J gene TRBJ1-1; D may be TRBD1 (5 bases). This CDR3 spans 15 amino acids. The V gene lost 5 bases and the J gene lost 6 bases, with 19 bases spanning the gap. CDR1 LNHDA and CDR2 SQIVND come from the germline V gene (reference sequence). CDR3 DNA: TGTGCCAGTAGTCTACAGGACAAGCCGGCGGCTGAAGCTTTCTTT. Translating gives CASSLQDKPAAEAFF.

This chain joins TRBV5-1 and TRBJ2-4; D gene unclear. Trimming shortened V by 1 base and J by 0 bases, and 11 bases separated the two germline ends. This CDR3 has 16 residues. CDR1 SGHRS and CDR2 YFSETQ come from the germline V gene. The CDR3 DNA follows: TGCGCCAGCAGCTTGTACGAGAGCCAAGCCAAAAACATTCAGTACTTC. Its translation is CASSLYESQAKNIQYF.

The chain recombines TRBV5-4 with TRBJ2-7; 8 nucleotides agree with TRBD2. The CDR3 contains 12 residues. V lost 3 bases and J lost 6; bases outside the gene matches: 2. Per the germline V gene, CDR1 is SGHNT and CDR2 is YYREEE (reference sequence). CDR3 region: CASSSGGFEQYF. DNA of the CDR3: TGTGCCAGCAGCTCGGGGGGGTTCGAGCAGTACTTC.

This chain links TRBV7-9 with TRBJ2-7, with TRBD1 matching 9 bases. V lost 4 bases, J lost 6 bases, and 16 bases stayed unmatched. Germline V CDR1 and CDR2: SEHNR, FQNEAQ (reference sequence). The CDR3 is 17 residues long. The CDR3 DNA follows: TGTGCCAGCAGCTGTGGGTCCCAGGGACAGGGTTTGCGCGAGCAGTACTTC. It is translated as CASSCGSQGQGLREQYF.

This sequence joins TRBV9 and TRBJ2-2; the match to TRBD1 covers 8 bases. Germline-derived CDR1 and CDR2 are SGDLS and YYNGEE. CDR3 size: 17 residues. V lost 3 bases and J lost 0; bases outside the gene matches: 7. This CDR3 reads CASSGPAGGPNTGELFF. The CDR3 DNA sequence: TGTGCCAGCAGCGGTCCCGCAGGGGGCCCGAACACCGGGGAGCTGTTTTTT.

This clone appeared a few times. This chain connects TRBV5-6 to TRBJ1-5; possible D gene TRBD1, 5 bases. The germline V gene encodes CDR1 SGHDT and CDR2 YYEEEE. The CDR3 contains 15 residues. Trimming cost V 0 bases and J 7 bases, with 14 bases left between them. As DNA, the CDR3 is TGTGCCAGCAGCTTGGCCGGGGGTTGGGGACAGCCCCAGCATTTT. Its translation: CASSLAGGWGQPQHF.

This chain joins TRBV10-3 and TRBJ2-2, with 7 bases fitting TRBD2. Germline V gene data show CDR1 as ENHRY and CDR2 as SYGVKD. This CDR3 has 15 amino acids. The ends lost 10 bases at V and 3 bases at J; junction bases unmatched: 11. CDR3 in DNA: TGTGCCACCAGGAATCTTGCGGGAGACACCGGGGAGCTGTTTTTT. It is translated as CATRNLAGDTGELFF.

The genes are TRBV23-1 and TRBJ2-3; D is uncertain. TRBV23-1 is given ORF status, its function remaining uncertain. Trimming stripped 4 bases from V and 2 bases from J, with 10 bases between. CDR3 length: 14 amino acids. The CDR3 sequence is CASSPNMYTDTQYF. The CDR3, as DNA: TGCGCCAGCAGTCCGAACATGTACACAGATACGCAGTATTTT.